The 8 T cell receptor beta chains given below trace back to one sample, sequenced in a study of Graves' ophthalmopathy and Graves' hyperthyroidism. Amplification of TCR beta CDR3 regions used RNA transcripts. The authors performed first-round RT-PCR with HTBI primers and then a second-round multiplex PCR. TCRdb independently ran MiXCR on the multiplex PCR reads; one entry per CDR3 protein. The sample yields hundreds of thousands of distinct CDR3 sequences, 35% to 45% seen once. Sequencing was performed on peripheral blood. Source of these receptors: an adult man with Graves' ophthalmopathy.

This clonotype was detected ten times or more. The V call is TRBV2, the J call TRBJ1-6, with 7 bases lining up with TRBD1. Germline V lookup: CDR1 SNHLY, CDR2 FYNNEI. V trimming: 6 bases; J trimming: 9 bases; junction bases outside the gene matches: 11. The length of the CDR3 is 15 residues. The CDR3 region has the DNA TGTGCCAGCAGAGAAAGACAGGGATTACTTTCACCCCTCCACTTT. It codes for CASRERQGLLSPLHF.

The chain joins TRBV6-1 to TRBJ2-6; 14 nucleotides match TRBD2. This CDR3 is 20 amino acids long. V gave up 6 bases and J gave up 2 bases; unmatched junction bases: 12. CDR1 MNHNS and CDR2 SASEGT come from the germline V gene. DNA of the CDR3: TGTGCCAGCAGCTCTCTACGGGGACTAGCGGGGGAGGCTGGGGCCAACGTCCTGACTTTC. This translates into CASSSLRGLAGEAGANVLTF.

The rearrangement joins TRBV29-1 to TRBJ1-1; possible D gene TRBD1, 5 bases. V was clipped by 6 bases and J by 4 bases, with 18 bases between them. The germline CDR1 and CDR2 sequences are SQVTM and ANQGSEA. The CDR3 runs to 14 residues. DNA for the CDR3: TGCAGCGTCCGCCGGGGGTTAGGGCCCACTGAAGCTTTCTTT. This gives the protein CSVRRGLGPTEAFF. Together with reference TRBV29-1 and TRBJ1-1, the CDR3 gives the full variable domain: SAVISQKPSRDICQRGTSLTIQCQVDSQVTMMFWYRQQPGQSLTLIATANQGSEATYESGFVIDKFPISRPNLTFSTLTVSNMSPEDSSIYLCSVRRGLGPTEAFFGQGTRLTVV.

The chain combines TRBV12-3 or TRBV12-4 with TRBJ1-5; tentative D call: TRBD1 (5 bases). The CDR3 has 15 amino acids. V was cut by 1 base and J by 6 bases, with 13 bases left in between. The CDR3 coding sequence is TGTGCCAGCAGTTTAGACAGCAGGGTGGCTCAGCCCCAGCATTTT. Protein product: CASSLDSRVAQPQHF.

This clonotype came up a few times. V and J are TRBV25-1 and TRBJ2-7; D ambiguous. The CDR3 length is 15 residues. Trimming left V 5 bases short and J 4 bases short, with 18 bases between. CDR1 and CDR2 from the germline V gene are MGHDK and SYGVNS. The CDR3 DNA reads as TGTGCCAGCAGTTACTCGCGACAAATCGAATACGAGCAGTACTTC. The encoded protein is CASSYSRQIEYEQYF.

The chain employs TRBV7-2 and TRBJ2-2; TRBD2 matches at 9 bases. The tail of the sequence fits TRBJ2-3 better, so the J call may be wrong. From germline, CDR1 is SGHTA and CDR2 FQGNSA. This CDR3 region has 14 residues. CDR3: CASSEPSGIDTQYF. The CDR3 DNA sequence: TGTGCCAGCAGCGAACCTAGCGGGATCGATACGCAGTATTTT.

The chain recombines TRBV6-6 with TRBJ1-1, with D possibly being TRBD1 (5 bases). Trimming left V 5 bases short and J 2 bases short, with 15 bases between. CDR1 and CDR2 (germline): MNHNY, SVGAGI (reference sequence). The CDR3 has 15 residues. In nucleotides, the CDR3 is TGTGCCAGCAGTGAATTGGCAGGGACCAACACTGAAGCTTTCTTT. Translating gives CASSELAGTNTEAFF.

With respect to this clonotype: As the CDR3 is not closed by the conserved phenylalanine or tryptophan, this likely results from a read error. The chain has TRBV20-1 and TRBJ2-7; D is perhaps TRBD2 (5 bases). This CDR3 has 15 amino acids. The germline V gene has CDR1 DFQATT and CDR2 SNEGSKA (reference sequence). V was pared by 6 bases and J by 3 bases, with 21 bases between. CDR3 bases: TGCAGTGCGTCCAGGACTCCTGCGAGCTACTACGAGCAGTACCTC. Protein: CSASRTPASYYEQYL.